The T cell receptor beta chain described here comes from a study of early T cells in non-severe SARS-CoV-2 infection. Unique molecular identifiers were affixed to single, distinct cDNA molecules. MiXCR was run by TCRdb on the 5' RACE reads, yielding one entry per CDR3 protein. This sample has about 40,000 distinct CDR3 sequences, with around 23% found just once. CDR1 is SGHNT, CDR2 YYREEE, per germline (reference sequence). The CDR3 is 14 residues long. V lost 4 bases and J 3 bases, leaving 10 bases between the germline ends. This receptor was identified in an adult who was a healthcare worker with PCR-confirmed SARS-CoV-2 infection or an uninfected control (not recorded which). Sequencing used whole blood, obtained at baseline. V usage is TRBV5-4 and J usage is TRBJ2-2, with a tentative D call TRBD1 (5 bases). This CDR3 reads CASSPIRDTGELFF. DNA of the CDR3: TGTGCCAGCAGCCCCATCAGGGACACCGGGGAGCTGTTTTTT.